This TCR beta chain was documented in a study of blood T cell repertoires in COVID-19. Original methodology: Cell counts per sample came from amplifying reference gene primers. TCRdb's table, derived via immunoSEQ multiplex PCR, lists solely in-frame clones and lacks some. V and J calls and clone size come straight from that table; D and trimming were deduced from the DNA. The data hold under 200,000 clones, with approximately 80% observed a single time. Clinical history as reported by participants underpinned cohort assignment. This CDR3 comprises 14 residues. The germline V gene encodes CDR1 SGHTA and CDR2 FQGNSA. Trimming took 5 bases from V and 4 from J, leaving 14 bases between them.

The V gene is TRBV7-2, the J gene TRBJ1-1, with D perhaps TRBD1 (6 bases). The source material was PBMCs or T cells enriched from blood (not recorded which). This receptor was identified in an older woman who had recovered from COVID-19. This CDR3 reads CASSPDRSGTEAFF. The CDR3 DNA reads as TGTGCCAGCAGCCCCGACAGGTCAGGCACTGAAGCTTTCTTT.